Below, one T cell receptor beta chain is given with its context. As yet, its antigen is unknown. The data stem from a study of cytomegalovirus exposure and HLA in healthy donors. The study, taken as a whole, reports: Cytomegalovirus status was reportedly diagnosed by the classifier with high sensitivity and specificity. For most TCR beta V segments, an earlier analysis put the productive rate at about 87% or about 30% of the time.

PCR amplification relied on 60 Vbeta primers (plus 13 Jbeta primers). Sequencing used immunoSEQ multiplex PCR; TCRdb keeps in-frame clones, though not all of them. The profile shows more than 95,000 clones, roughly 74% of them singletons. The V gene lost 3 bases and the J gene lost 7 bases, with 11 bases spanning the gap. The CDR3 is 12 residues long. In germline, CDR1 is SGHNT, CDR2 YYREEE (reference sequence). The TCR sequence derives from a female donor in good health and CMV-seropositive. Source material: PBMCs. The V gene is TRBV5-4, the J gene TRBJ2-7, with D perhaps matching TRBD2 (5 bases). CDR3 nucleotide sequence: TGTGCCAGCAGCTCGGGGTTAAGGGAGCAGTACTTC. Translated, it gives CASSSGLREQYF.